This is a list of T cell receptor beta chains from one sample in a study of shared clonotypes between healthy human individuals. Repertoires were generated with immunoSEQ multiplex PCR, while TCRdb's copy carries only in-frame clones and drops some. The sample includes 190,000 or so clones, around 63% of them seen just once. The sequencing input was memory CD4+ T cells sorted from blood. Source of these receptors: a man younger than 40 in good health. CDR3s include the opening cysteine and the closing phenylalanine or tryptophan. The D gene is left open where the match is weak. A clone size is listed for some rows: how often the clone was seen (once, few, many), or a class if it is expanded.

len	j_gene	d_gene	v_gene	abundance	CDR3nt	CDR3aa
15	TRBJ2-1	TRBD2	TRBV6-1	NA	TGTGCCAGCAGAACGGGGGGGTTTGGTATGAATGAGCAGTTCTTC	CASRTGGFGMNEQFF
12	TRBJ2-3	NA	TRBV19	NA	TGTGCCAGTAATGGGGGCACAGATACGCAGTATTTT	CASNGGTDTQYF
13	TRBJ2-7	NA	TRBV5-1	many	TGCGCCAGCACCGAGACCGGGAACCCGGAGCAGTACTTC	CASTETGNPEQYF
13	TRBJ2-5	NA	TRBV14	few	TGTGCCAGCAGCCGCGGGACCACCGAGACCCAGTACTTC	CASSRGTTETQYF
16	TRBJ2-2	NA	TRBV18	NA	TGTGCCAGCTCGCCGGGGGCACCCGCGAACACCGGGGAGCTGTTTTTT	CASSPGAPANTGELFF
13	TRBJ1-5	TRBD1	TRBV6-5	few	TGTGCCAGCAGTCCCGGGACAGGTCAGCCCCAGCATTTT	CASSPGTGQPQHF
13	TRBJ1-2	NA	TRBV30	NA	TGTGCCTGGAGTGTAGGGGTCAACTATGGCTACACCTTC	CAWSVGVNYGYTF
15	TRBJ2-3	NA	TRBV5-1	NA	TGCGCCAGCGCAAGGATAGGGTCTAGCACAGATACGCAGTATTTT	CASARIGSSTDTQYF
17	TRBJ1-5	NA	TRBV7-6	NA	TGTGCCAGCAGCCACGGGGGGATACGCGATAGCAATCAGCCCCAGCATTTT	CASSHGGIRDSNQPQHF
15	TRBJ2-7	TRBD2	TRBV18	few	TGTGCCAGCTCACCACCGTCGGGAGGTTCCTACGAGCAGTACTTC	CASSPPSGGSYEQYF
17	TRBJ2-3	TRBD1	TRBV18	NA	TGTGCCAGCTCACCTTATGTGCGGACAGGGAGCACAGATACGCAGTATTTT	CASSPYVRTGSTDTQYF
15	TRBJ2-5	TRBD2	TRBV7-8	NA	TGTGCCAGCAGCCCTACGTCGGGAGGGACAGAGACCCAGTACTTC	CASSPTSGGTETQYF
16	TRBJ2-7	TRBD2	TRBV11-1	NA	TGTGCCAGCAGCCGAACCTCCGGGACTATCTCCTACGAGCAGTACTTC	CASSRTSGTISYEQYF
11	TRBJ2-1	NA	TRBV20-1	NA	TGCAGTGCGGTCTCCTACAATGAGCAGTTCTTC	CSAVSYNEQFF
15	TRBJ2-7	NA	TRBV5-4	few	TGTGCCAGCAGCCACACAAGGGGAAGCTCCTACGAGCAGTACTTC	CASSHTRGSSYEQYF
18	TRBJ1-3	TRBD1	TRBV5-5	NA	TGTGCCAGCAGCCGAATTCTTCACAGGGGGAGCTCTGGAAACACCATATATTTT	CASSRILHRGSSGNTIYF
16	TRBJ2-7	NA	TRBV25-1	NA	TGTGCCAGCAGTGCTAAAGGGACGGAGAGCTCCTACGAGCAGTACTTC	CASSAKGTESSYEQYF
16	TRBJ2-7	TRBD1	TRBV4-1	NA	TGCGCCAGCAGCCAAGATCTTGGCAGGGGGCCTTACGAGCAGTACTTC	CASSQDLGRGPYEQYF
16	TRBJ1-1	NA	TRBV9	NA	TGTGCCAGCAGCGTAGGGGTTGGGGGAGGAGAGGCAGAAGCTTTCTTT	CASSVGVGGGEAEAFF
12	TRBJ2-7	NA	TRBV28	few	TGTGCCAGCAGTTTAACCTTATACGAGCAGTACTTC	CASSLTLYEQYF
15	TRBJ2-3	NA	TRBV5-1	NA	TGCGCCAGCAGCTTAAGTGCCGGTACAGCAGATACGCAGTATTTT	CASSLSAGTADTQYF
15	TRBJ2-7	NA	TRBV9	NA	TGTGCCAGCAGCGTAGGGTCCGTGAGCTCCTACGAGCAGTACTTC	CASSVGSVSSYEQYF
13	TRBJ2-5	TRBD2	TRBV7-6	NA	TGTGCCAGCAGCTTAGTCGGGGGGGAGACCCAGTACTTC	CASSLVGGETQYF
14	TRBJ2-1	TRBD2	TRBV5-1	NA	TGCGCCAGCAGCTTGGAGGTAGCGGGAGGGCAGCAGTTCTTC	CASSLEVAGGQQFF
15	TRBJ2-7	TRBD1	TRBV5-1	NA	TGCGCCAGCAGCCCTAAGAGACAGGGGCCCTACGAGCAGTACTTC	CASSPKRQGPYEQYF
16	TRBJ1-1	TRBD1	TRBV10-3	once	TGTGCCATCAGTGATCCGGATAGGACAGGGAACACTGAAGCTTTCTTT	CAISDPDRTGNTEAFF
12	TRBJ2-7	NA	TRBV9	NA	TGTGCCAGCAGCCCTCGGGCCTACGAGCAGTACTTC	CASSPRAYEQYF
17	TRBJ2-7	TRBD2	TRBV5-4	NA	TGTGCCAGCAGCTTAGGGACTAGCGGGAGGACCTCCTACGAGCAGTACTTC	CASSLGTSGRTSYEQYF
15	TRBJ2-1	TRBD2	TRBV5-1	NA	TGCGCCAGCAGCTTGTTTTCCAGCGGGGGCAATGAGCAGTTCTTC	CASSLFSSGGNEQFF
13	TRBJ2-2	NA	TRBV5-5	NA	TGTGCCAGCAGCTTGGGGGGAACAAGGGAGCTGTTTTTT	CASSLGGTRELFF
13	TRBJ1-1	NA	TRBV11-2	few	TGTGCCAGCAGCCAAAAAACGGGAGCCGGAGCTTTCTTT	CASSQKTGAGAFF
17	TRBJ2-7	TRBD2	TRBV7-2	NA	TGTGCCAGCAGCCTCGCTAATACGGGAGGTTTTCCCTACGAGCAGTACTTC	CASSLANTGGFPYEQYF
12	TRBJ2-3	TRBD1	TRBV6-1	NA	TGTGCCAGCATAACAGGGGCAGATACGCAGTATTTT	CASITGADTQYF
11	TRBJ1-2	NA	TRBV28	medium-sized	TGTGCCAGCACCATAGCCGGTGGCTACACCTTC	CASTIAGGYTF
15	TRBJ2-1	NA	TRBV7-2	NA	TGTGCCAGCAGCCCCGCCTGGGGTCGATCTGGAGAGCAGTTCTTC	CASSPAWGRSGEQFF
16	TRBJ1-4	NA	TRBV5-4	few	TGTGCCAGCAGCCCGGGACGAGGCGCAACTAATGAAAAACTGTTTTTT	CASSPGRGATNEKLFF
12	TRBJ2-3	NA	TRBV19	NA	TGTGCCAGTAGTATTTCCCAAGATACGCAGTATTTT	CASSISQDTQYF
13	TRBJ2-7	NA	TRBV5-1	NA	TGCGCCAGCAGCTTGGCCCGCAGCTACGAGCAGTACTTC	CASSLARSYEQYF
13	TRBJ1-1	TRBD1	TRBV6-1	NA	TGTGCCAGCGGACAGGGACTAAGGACTGAAGCTTTCTTT	CASGQGLRTEAFF
13	TRBJ2-2	NA	TRBV29-1	few	TGCAGTAGCGAGGGAGCGAACACCGGGGAGCTGTTTTTT	CSSEGANTGELFF
14	TRBJ2-3	NA	TRBV30	few	TGTGCCTGGAGTGTAGTAACTGTCACAGATACGCAGTATTTT	CAWSVVTVTDTQYF
21	TRBJ2-3	TRBD2	TRBV5-1	NA	TGCGCCAGCAGCTTGGATTATCCGGGACTAGCGGGAGGGAGTGGTACAGATACGCAGTATTTT	CASSLDYPGLAGGSGTDTQYF
16	TRBJ2-7	TRBD2	TRBV7-2	NA	TGTGCCAGCAGCGCCGGAGCGAGCGGGAGTTCCTCCGGGCAGTACTTC	CASSAGASGSSSGQYF
16	TRBJ2-7	NA	TRBV15	NA	TGTGCCACCAGCCCCCGGGATGGGGAGTCCTTCTACGAGCAGTACTTC	CATSPRDGESFYEQYF
16	TRBJ1-1	NA	TRBV11-3	NA	TGTGCCAGCAGCTGGACACTGGGATTAATGAACACTGAAGCTTTCTTT	CASSWTLGLMNTEAFF
14	TRBJ2-1	NA	TRBV7-2	NA	TGTGCCAGCAGCTTAGGACTACCTTCGAATGAGCAGTTCTTC	CASSLGLPSNEQFF
14	TRBJ2-1	NA	TRBV15	NA	TGTGCCACCAGGAGAGGGGGAGACCTCAGTGAGCAGTTCTTC	CATRRGGDLSEQFF
13	TRBJ2-2	NA	TRBV30	NA	TGTGCCTGGAGGACTGTGATCACCGGGGAGCTGTTTTTT	CAWRTVITGELFF
14	TRBJ2-5	NA	TRBV7-9	NA	TGTGCCAGCAGCTTTGGGGGACCTTCGGGGACCCAGTACTTC	CASSFGGPSGTQYF
17	TRBJ2-6	NA	TRBV5-1	few	TGCGCCAGCAGCTTGGGGACTTTGCTTTCTGGGGCCAACGTCCTGACTTTC	CASSLGTLLSGANVLTF
16	TRBJ1-5	TRBD1	TRBV27	few	TGTGCCAGCAGTATGGGGACAGGGGGCTTTAATCAGCCCCAGCATTTT	CASSMGTGGFNQPQHF
14	TRBJ2-6	NA	TRBV2	NA	TGTGCCAGCAGTGAACTTACTGGGGCCAACGTCCTGACTTTC	CASSELTGANVLTF
13	TRBJ2-7	NA	TRBV7-9	NA	TGTGCCAGCAGCCGAGTTGAGGGGGTCGAGCAGTACTTC	CASSRVEGVEQYF
14	TRBJ2-7	NA	TRBV6-6	NA	TGTGCCAGCAGTTACCCTGGGGCTAGCGCCGAGCAGTACTTC	CASSYPGASAEQYF
14	TRBJ2-5	NA	TRBV6-6	NA	TGTGCCAGCAGACGCGTTGGGCAAGGAGAGACCCAGTACTTC	CASRRVGQGETQYF
17	TRBJ2-3	NA	TRBV5-4	few	TGTGCCAGCAGCTTGGCCCCGCGTCTAACTGGCACAGATACGCAGTATTTT	CASSLAPRLTGTDTQYF
15	TRBJ2-7	TRBD2	TRBV5-5	NA	TGTGCCAGCAACTCCGGGACTAGCGGATACTACGAGCAGTACTTC	CASNSGTSGYYEQYF
13	TRBJ2-4	TRBD2	TRBV5-1	NA	TGCGCCAGCAGCTTCGACTGGGACTACAGTCAGTACTTC	CASSFDWDYSQYF
15	TRBJ2-5	NA	TRBV11-2	NA	TGTGCCAGCAGCTCAGGGTCATTAGTCCAAGAGACCCAGTACTTC	CASSSGSLVQETQYF
15	TRBJ2-3	NA	TRBV9	NA	TGTGCCAGCAGCGTAGAGGGCAGGGCGACAGATACGCAGTATTTT	CASSVEGRATDTQYF